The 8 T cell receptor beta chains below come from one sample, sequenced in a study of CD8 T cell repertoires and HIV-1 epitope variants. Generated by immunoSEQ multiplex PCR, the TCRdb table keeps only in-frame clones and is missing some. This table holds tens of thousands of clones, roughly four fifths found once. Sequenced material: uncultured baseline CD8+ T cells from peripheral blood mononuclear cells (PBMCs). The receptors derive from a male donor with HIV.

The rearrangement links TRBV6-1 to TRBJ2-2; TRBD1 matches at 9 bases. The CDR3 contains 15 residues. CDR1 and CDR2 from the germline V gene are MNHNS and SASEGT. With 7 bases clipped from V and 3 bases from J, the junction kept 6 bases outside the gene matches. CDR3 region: CASTRDRVDTGELFF. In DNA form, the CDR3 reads TGTGCCAGCACACGGGACAGGGTGGACACCGGGGAGCTGTTTTTT.

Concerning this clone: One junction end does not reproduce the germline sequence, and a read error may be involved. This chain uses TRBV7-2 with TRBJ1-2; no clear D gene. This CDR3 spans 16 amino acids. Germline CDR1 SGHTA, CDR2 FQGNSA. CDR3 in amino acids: CASSQDPVELDYGYTF. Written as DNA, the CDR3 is TGCGCCAGCAGCCAAGATCCCGTCGAACTCGACTATGGCTACACCTTC.

CDR3 loop: CASSLGQYLREQYF. The CDR3 DNA is TGTGCCAGCAGCTTGGGACAGTACCTTCGTGAGCAGTACTTC. This chain connects TRBV5-4 to TRBJ2-7, with D possibly TRBD1 on 5 matching bases. The CDR3 contains 14 residues. Germline V gene lookup returns CDR1 SGHNT and CDR2 YYREEE (reference sequence). Trimming left V 0 bases short and J 7 bases short, with 14 bases between.

CDR3 nucleotides: TGTGCCAGCAGCTTGGGAGTAACTCCCCACGAGCAGTACTTC. This gives the protein CASSLGVTPHEQYF. This chain uses TRBV7-9 with TRBJ2-7, with TRBD2 as a possible D gene (5 bases). The CDR3 contains 14 residues. V lost 3 bases to trimming and J lost 5 bases, with 14 bases between them. The germline CDR1 and CDR2 sequences are SEHNR and FQNEAQ (reference sequence).

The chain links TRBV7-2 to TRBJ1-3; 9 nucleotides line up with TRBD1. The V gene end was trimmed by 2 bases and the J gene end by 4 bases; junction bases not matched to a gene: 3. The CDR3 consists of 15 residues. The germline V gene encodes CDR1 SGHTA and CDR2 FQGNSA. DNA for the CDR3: TGTGCCAGCAGCTTAAGACAGGGGGGAGGAAACACCATATATTTT. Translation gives CASSLRQGGGNTIYF.

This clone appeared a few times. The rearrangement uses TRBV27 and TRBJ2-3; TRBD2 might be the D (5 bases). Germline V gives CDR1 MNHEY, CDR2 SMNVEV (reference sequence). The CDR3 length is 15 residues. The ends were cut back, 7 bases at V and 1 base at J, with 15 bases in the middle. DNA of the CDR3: TGTGCCAGCACTTCACTAGGGCTGGGCACAGATACGCAGTATTTT. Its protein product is CASTSLGLGTDTQYF.

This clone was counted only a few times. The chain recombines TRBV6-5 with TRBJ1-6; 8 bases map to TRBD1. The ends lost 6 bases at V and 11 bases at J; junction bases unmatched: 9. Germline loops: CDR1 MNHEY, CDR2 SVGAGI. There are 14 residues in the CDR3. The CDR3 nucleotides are TGTGCCAGCAGCCCTGGACAGGGTGTGGCACCCCTCCACTTT. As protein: CASSPGQGVAPLHF.

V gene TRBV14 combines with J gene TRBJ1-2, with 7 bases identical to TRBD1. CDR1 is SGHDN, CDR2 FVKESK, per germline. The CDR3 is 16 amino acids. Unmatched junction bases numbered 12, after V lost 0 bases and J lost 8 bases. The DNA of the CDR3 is TGTGCCAGCAGCCAAGATCTGGAAGTAGGGGGCCAGGGCTACACCTTC. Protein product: CASSQDLEVGGQGYTF.